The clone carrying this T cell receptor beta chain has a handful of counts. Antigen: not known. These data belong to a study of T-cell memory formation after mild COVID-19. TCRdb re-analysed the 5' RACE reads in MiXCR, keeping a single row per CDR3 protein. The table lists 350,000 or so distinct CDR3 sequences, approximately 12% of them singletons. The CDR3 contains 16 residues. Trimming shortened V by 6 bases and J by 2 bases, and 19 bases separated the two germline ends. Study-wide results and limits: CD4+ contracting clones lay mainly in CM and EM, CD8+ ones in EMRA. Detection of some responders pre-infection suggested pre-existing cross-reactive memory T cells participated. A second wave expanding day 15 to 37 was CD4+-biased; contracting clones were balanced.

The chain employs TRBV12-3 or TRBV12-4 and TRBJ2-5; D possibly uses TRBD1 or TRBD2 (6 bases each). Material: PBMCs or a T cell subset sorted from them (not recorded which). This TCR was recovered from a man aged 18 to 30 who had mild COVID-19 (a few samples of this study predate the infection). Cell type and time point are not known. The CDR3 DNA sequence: TGTGCCAGCAGCCCAGTGTCGGGGGCCGGACAAGAGACCCAGTACTTC. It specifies CASSPVSGAGQETQYF.